Listed here are 29 T cell receptor beta chains from one sample, sequenced in a study of blood T cell repertoires in COVID-19 (dated by TCRdb to 2018 to 2021). The library was produced with the immunoSEQ multiplex PCR assay. Entries here come from immuneACCESS through TCRdb and include only in-frame sequences with V and J called. Some clones fail to appear in such tables; in the studies checked, an unresolved V gene covers under half of the shortfall, and the cause of the remainder is unknown. The sample table lists 200,000 to 300,000 clones, around four fifths of them with a count of one. The top ten constitute about 27% of the sample. Sequenced material: peripheral blood. These receptors were obtained from a man in his forties with acute or convalescent COVID-19.

The V gene is TRBV6-5, the J gene TRBJ1-1, with no clear D. The CDR3 has 15 amino acids. Per the germline V gene, CDR1 is MNHEY and CDR2 is SVGAGI. The V and J ends lost 0 bases and 7 bases respectively, with 15 bases between them. CDR3 in amino acids: CASSYSGVARGEAFF. CDR3 sequence (DNA): TGTGCCAGCAGTTACTCGGGCGTGGCCCGGGGTGAAGCTTTCTTT.

This chain uses TRBV7-6 with TRBJ2-1; 9 bases line up with TRBD2. V lost 1 base to trimming and J lost 6 bases; unmatched junction nucleotides: 4. CDR1 and CDR2 (germline): SGHVS, FNYEAQ. This CDR3 is 15 amino acids long. The DNA of the CDR3 is TGTGCCAGCAGCTTAGTAGCGGGAGACTCCAATGAGCAGTTCTTC. Encoded protein: CASSLVAGDSNEQFF.

The J gene is TRBJ2-3, the V gene TRBV5-1; 12 bases are a match to TRBD2. Germline lookup yields CDR1 SGHRS and CDR2 YFSETQ. Germline trimming cut 0 bases from V and 2 bases from J; bases unmatched to any gene: 4. There are 17 residues in the CDR3. This chain's CDR3 is CASSLEGLAGFTDTQYF. DNA for the CDR3: TGCGCCAGCAGCTTGGAGGGACTAGCGGGCTTCACAGATACGCAGTATTTT.

This rearrangement joins TRBV18 to TRBJ1-2; 9 nucleotides align to TRBD1. The CDR3 totals 14 residues. Germline assignment: CDR1 KGHSH and CDR2 LQKENI. V gave up 6 bases and J gave up 8 bases; unmatched junction bases: 10. The CDR3 spells CASSPGQGLVGYTF. CDR3 nucleotides: TGTGCCAGCTCTCCAGGACAGGGGTTAGTGGGCTACACCTTC.

The V gene is TRBV19, the J gene TRBJ1-2; D is perhaps TRBD1 (6 bases). The germline gives CDR1 LNHDA, CDR2 SQIVND (reference sequence). V was cut by 6 bases and J by 8 bases, with 10 bases left in between. There are 11 residues in the CDR3. The CDR3 is CASRDSRGYTF. CDR3 nucleotide sequence: TGTGCCAGTAGGGACAGTCGGGGCTACACCTTC. The variable domain in full, completed from reference TRBV19 and TRBJ1-2, reads DGGITQSPKYLFRKEGQNVTLSCEQNLNHDAMYWYRQDPGQGLRLIYYSQIVNDFQKGDIAEGYSVSREKKESFPLTVTSAQKNPTAFYLCASRDSRGYTFGSGTRLTVV.

The rearrangement joins TRBV27 to TRBJ2-2; 9 positions agree with TRBD1. From germline, CDR1 is MNHEY and CDR2 SMNVEV (reference sequence). J gave up 6 bases and V 8 bases, and 13 bases lay outside the gene matches. The CDR3 loop spans 16 amino acids. CDR3 in DNA: TGTGCCAGCCGTCGGACAGGGGTCGACACCGCCGGGGAGCTGTTTTTT. This translates into CASRRTGVDTAGELFF.

The rearrangement links TRBV5-1 to TRBJ2-7; perhaps TRBD1 as D (6 bases). The length of the CDR3 is 13 residues. Germline lookup yields CDR1 SGHRS and CDR2 YFSETQ. The germline V and J ends were trimmed by 2 bases and 3 bases, with 9 bases remaining between them. Here the CDR3 DNA reads TGCGCCAGCAGCTTAACAGGGTTCTACGAGCAGTACTTC. It translates to CASSLTGFYEQYF. Using reference TRBV5-1 and TRBJ2-7 for the parts outside the CDR3, the full variable domain is KAGVTQTPRYLIKTRGQQVTLSCSPISGHRSVSWYQQTPGQGLQFLFEYFSETQRNKGNFPGRFSGRQFSNSRSEMNVSTLELGDSALYLCASSLTGFYEQYFGPGTRLTVT.

V gene TRBV19 combines with J gene TRBJ1-5; 7 nucleotides line up with TRBD1. The J segment lost 0 bases and the V segment lost 5 bases, leaving 4 bases of the junction unmatched. The CDR3 consists of 15 residues. Germline V gene lookup returns CDR1 LNHDA and CDR2 SQIVND (reference sequence). In DNA, the CDR3 is TGTGCCAGTAGTCACAGGGGAGGTAGCAATCAGCCCCAGCATTTT. Encoded protein: CASSHRGGSNQPQHF.

The CDR3 sequence is CASSQESSGDTGELFF. The CDR3 DNA follows: TGTGCCAGCAGCCAAGAATCTAGCGGAGACACCGGGGAGCTGTTTTTT. The rearrangement joins TRBV3-1 (or the pseudogene TRBV3-2) to TRBJ2-2; 7 bases line up with TRBD2. This CDR3 has 16 residues. With 0 bases clipped from V and 3 bases from J, the junction kept 4 bases outside the gene matches. Germline lookup yields CDR1 LGHDT and CDR2 YNNKEL (reference sequence).

The rearrangement joins TRBV28 to TRBJ1-1; D not resolved. V dropped 8 bases and J dropped 0 bases, with 7 bases sitting between them. In germline, CDR1 is MDHEN, CDR2 SYDVKM. The CDR3 extends over 12 amino acids. The CDR3 sequence: CASWRLNTEAFF. In DNA form, the CDR3 reads TGTGCCAGCTGGAGACTGAACACTGAAGCTTTCTTT.

This sequence joins TRBV4-2 and TRBJ1-4; 8 bases fit TRBD1. From germline, CDR1 is LGHNA and CDR2 YNFKEQ. V gave up 1 base and J gave up 3 bases; unmatched junction bases: 4. CDR3 length: 16 amino acids. The CDR3 protein is CASSQGTGPPNEKLFF. The CDR3 nucleotides are TGTGCCAGCAGCCAAGGGACAGGGCCTCCTAATGAAAAACTGTTTTTT.

CDR3 sequence: CARSWETSGHSNLYEQYF. CDR3 coding DNA: TGTGCCAGAAGCTGGGAGACTAGCGGCCACAGTAATCTATACGAGCAGTACTTC. The chain is built from TRBV5-3 and TRBJ2-7; 9 bases are a match to TRBD2. TRBV5-3 is identified as an open reading frame with a role that is uncertain. This CDR3 contains 18 residues. V lost 3 bases, J lost 4 bases, and 17 bases stayed unmatched.

The chain employs TRBV5-4 and TRBJ2-3, with 15 positions matching TRBD2. From germline, CDR1 is SGHNT and CDR2 YYREEE (reference sequence). Losses at the gene ends were 4 bases for V and 2 bases for J; bases not matched to a gene: 8. The CDR3 runs 18 residues. CDR3 coding DNA: TGTGCCAGCAGCGAACTGGGACTAGCGGGAGGATACACAGATACGCAGTATTTT. It is translated as CASSELGLAGGYTDTQYF.

The chain links TRBV5-5 to TRBJ2-2; 7 nucleotides line up with TRBD2. Germline V lookup: CDR1 SGHKS, CDR2 YYEKEE (reference sequence). The V gene end was trimmed by 1 base and the J gene end by 3 bases; junction bases not matched to a gene: 6. The CDR3 contains 16 residues. CDR3 residues: CASSLSAGVDTGELFF. The CDR3 bases are TGTGCCAGCAGCTTGTCGGCGGGAGTCGACACCGGGGAGCTGTTTTTT.

The chain combines TRBV11-3 with TRBJ1-1; D may be TRBD1 (6 bases). This CDR3 spans 12 amino acids. The germline CDR1 and CDR2 sequences are SGHNT and YENEEA. V shed 5 bases and J shed 3 bases, with 7 bases lying between them. The CDR3 spells CASSEGDTEAFF. The CDR3 nucleotides are TGTGCCAGCAGCGAGGGGGACACTGAAGCTTTCTTT.

The CDR3 region is CASSEGLGRGLTEAFF. In DNA form, the CDR3 reads TGTGCCAGCAGTGAAGGTTTGGGCAGGGGGCTCACTGAAGCTTTCTTT. The V and J genes are TRBV6-1 and TRBJ1-1; 8 bases match TRBD1. Trimming took 1 base from V and 4 from J; bases not matched to a gene: 8. The CDR3 extends over 16 amino acids. Germline V gene data show CDR1 as MNHNS and CDR2 as SASEGT.

The V and J genes are TRBV24-1 and TRBJ2-3; D is unresolved. V was trimmed by 2 bases and J by 6 bases, leaving 8 bases between them. Germline CDR1 is KGHDR and CDR2 is SFDVKD. The CDR3 loop spans 13 amino acids. Here the CDR3 DNA reads TGTGCCACCAGTGATTCTAGTGATGATACGCAGTATTTT. Protein: CATSDSSDDTQYF.

J is TRBJ1-1 and V is TRBV6-1, with D hard to call. V was clipped by 3 bases and J by 4 bases, with 12 bases between them. Germline CDR1 MNHNS, CDR2 SASEGT. This CDR3 spans 14 amino acids. The CDR3 region is CASSETRVGTEAFF. CDR3 bases: TGTGCCAGCAGTGAGACGAGGGTCGGCACTGAAGCTTTCTTT.

The chain joins TRBV5-1 to TRBJ2-5; 7 positions agree with TRBD2. The CDR3 covers 15 residues. The germline V gene encodes CDR1 SGHRS and CDR2 YFSETQ. V lost 3 bases, J lost 5 bases, and 10 bases stayed unmatched. The chain's CDR3 is CASSSGLVGGETQYF. The CDR3 DNA reads TGCGCCAGCAGCTCCGGACTAGTCGGAGGGGAGACCCAGTACTTC. Complete variable domain (other parts from reference TRBV5-1 and TRBJ2-5): KAGVTQTPRYLIKTRGQQVTLSCSPISGHRSVSWYQQTPGQGLQFLFEYFSETQRNKGNFPGRFSGRQFSNSRSEMNVSTLELGDSALYLCASSSGLVGGETQYFGPGTRLLVL.

The chain uses TRBV27 and TRBJ1-1, with 8 bases matching TRBD1. The CDR3 loop spans 16 amino acids. Germline V gives CDR1 MNHEY, CDR2 SMNVEV (reference sequence). V lost 6 bases to trimming and J lost 1 base; unmatched junction nucleotides: 10. In nucleotides, the CDR3 is TGTGCCAGCAGCCAGAACAGGGGGGAGGCGAACACTGAAGCTTTCTTT. This translates into CASSQNRGEANTEAFF.

The V and J genes are TRBV30 and TRBJ2-1; D perhaps matches TRBD1 (5 bases). There are 13 residues in the CDR3. CDR1 is GTSNPN, CDR2 SVGIG, per germline (reference sequence). Between the trimmed V and J ends, which lost 2 bases and 4 bases, there was a span of 9 bases. In DNA, the CDR3 is TGTGCCTGGAGTCCCGGACAATACAATGAGCAGTTCTTC. Amino acid sequence: CAWSPGQYNEQFF.

V gene TRBV29-1 combines with J gene TRBJ1-4; no reliable D call. This CDR3 comprises 13 residues. V lost 7 bases, J lost 1 base, and 10 bases lay in between. Germline CDR1 is SQVTM and CDR2 is ANQGSEA. This CDR3 reads CSALSGTNEKLFF. The DNA for the CDR3 is TGCAGCGCCCTCTCGGGAACTAATGAAAAACTGTTTTTT. The full variable domain, completed using reference TRBV29-1 and TRBJ1-4, is SAVISQKPSRDICQRGTSLTIQCQVDSQVTMMFWYRQQPGQSLTLIATANQGSEATYESGFVIDKFPISRPNLTFSTLTVSNMSPEDSSIYLCSALSGTNEKLFFGSGTQLSVL.

This chain uses TRBV7-9 with TRBJ1-3; TRBD1 matches at 8 bases. The V segment lost 5 bases and the J segment 4 bases; nucleotides outside the gene matches: 10. The length of the CDR3 is 16 residues. The germline V gene has CDR1 SEHNR and CDR2 FQNEAQ (reference sequence). The CDR3 region is CASSHGTGLEGNTIYF. The CDR3 nucleotides are TGTGCCAGCAGCCACGGGACAGGCCTGGAGGGAAACACCATATATTTT.

V is TRBV7-9 and J is TRBJ2-3; possibly TRBD2 for D (5 bases). Germline V gene sequence: CDR1 SEHNR, CDR2 FQNEAQ (reference sequence). V lost 1 base and J lost 2, with 16 bases in between. This CDR3 comprises 17 residues. CDR3 bases: TGTGCCAGCAGCTTAGGGGTAGCGCCTACGGACACAGATACGCAGTATTTT. As protein: CASSLGVAPTDTDTQYF.

The chain uses TRBV6-5 and TRBJ1-5, with 8 nucleotides matching TRBD1. After removal of 5 bases from V and 3 bases from J, the junction contained 3 bases not matched to a gene. Germline V lookup: CDR1 MNHEY, CDR2 SVGAGI. CDR3 length: 14 amino acids. The chain's CDR3 is CASSTTGDNQPQHF. CDR3 DNA sequence: TGTGCCAGCAGTACGACAGGGGACAATCAGCCCCAGCATTTT.

The gene calls are TRBV6-6 and TRBJ1-5, with 9 bases matching TRBD1. Per germline, CDR1 MNHNY and CDR2 SVGAGI (reference sequence). This CDR3 has 14 residues. The junction had 3 bases not matched to a gene; V was cut back by 4 bases and J by 5 bases. The CDR3 region has the DNA TGTGCCAGCAGTTTACAGGGGGCAGATCAGCCCCAGCATTTT. Translating gives CASSLQGADQPQHF.

J is TRBJ1-2 and V is TRBV28, with D uncertain. V gave up 5 bases and J gave up 3 bases, with 7 bases separating them. Germline V CDR1 and CDR2: MDHEN, SYDVKM. The length of the CDR3 is 12 residues. The CDR3 nucleotides read TGTGCCAGCAGTCCGATAGACTATGGCTACACCTTC. This gives the protein CASSPIDYGYTF.

This rearrangement joins TRBV27 to TRBJ2-2, with 13 positions matching TRBD2. V lost 4 bases, J lost 4 bases, and 9 bases stayed unmatched. The CDR3 loop spans 18 amino acids. In germline, CDR1 is MNHEY, CDR2 SMNVEV (reference sequence). The CDR3: CASSSPGLAGLGTGELFF. CDR3 DNA sequence: TGTGCCAGCAGTTCCCCGGGACTAGCGGGATTGGGCACCGGGGAGCTGTTTTTT.

V gene TRBV27 combines with J gene TRBJ2-7; 10 positions agree with TRBD2. This CDR3 contains 13 residues. Per the germline V gene, CDR1 is MNHEY and CDR2 is SMNVEV (reference sequence). J was trimmed by 4 bases and V by 5 bases; bases with no gene match: 2. In nucleotides, the CDR3 is TGTGCCAGCAGTGCAGCGGGAGGGTACGAGCAGTACTTC. Translated: CASSAAGGYEQYF.